These 8 T cell receptor beta chains came from one sample sequenced in a study of T-cell reconstitution after alpha-beta-depleted transplantation in children (dated by TCRdb to about 2016). Receptors were amplified or captured by PCR. Instrument on record: Illumina HiSeq 2500. To normalize quantification of the TCRbeta repertoire, the TCR libraries were built with molecular barcoding that relied on unique molecular identifiers. TCRdb itself trimmed the public reads at Q25 with fastp, ran MiXCR and retained productive beta chains. One record per CDR3 amino acid sequence lists the most common genes and DNA. The sample table contains approximately 83,000 distinct CDR3 sequences; only one count was recorded for about 12% of them. 14% of the sample comes from the top ten. The sequencing used PBMCs from the stem cell graft donor, collected from the stem cell graft. These receptors all come from a human donor who donated a stem cell graft to a child with inherited bone marrow failure.

This clonotype has a count of ten or more. The chain is built from TRBV11-2 and TRBJ2-1, with a tentative D call TRBD2 (6 bases). Germline CDR1 SGHAT, CDR2 FQNNGV. The CDR3 is made up of 14 amino acids. V was shortened by 6 bases and J by 10 bases, with 19 bases between the two germline ends. DNA for the CDR3: TGTGCCAGCAGTTCCGGGGCGGGGAAGGGAGAGCAGTTCTTC. This codes for CASSSGAGKGEQFF.

This clonotype appeared many times. The V and J genes are TRBV5-6 and TRBJ2-3; D might be TRBD2 (6 bases). Germline loops: CDR1 SGHDT, CDR2 YYEEEE. The CDR3 has 13 amino acids. V lost 6 bases and J lost 6, with 14 bases in between. CDR3: CASTRGSIDTQYF. CDR3 nucleotide sequence: TGTGCCAGCACCCGGGGGTCTATTGATACGCAGTATTTT.

The sample holds many counts of this clonotype. This chain links TRBV30 with TRBJ1-5; 8 bases fit TRBD1. The CDR3 extends over 13 amino acids. Germline V gene data show CDR1 as GTSNPN and CDR2 as SVGIG (reference sequence). The V gene end was trimmed by 2 bases and the J gene end by 7 bases; junction bases not matched to a gene: 4. Here the CDR3 reads CAWSTTGEQPQHF. In DNA, the CDR3 is TGTGCCTGGAGTACGACAGGGGAACAGCCCCAGCATTTT. The entire variable domain, with the rest obtained from reference TRBV30 and TRBJ1-5, is as follows: SQTIHQWPATLVQPVGSPLSLECTVEGTSNPNLYWYRQAAGRGLQLLFYSVGIGQISSEVPQNLSASRPQDRQFILSSKKLLLSDSGFYLCAWSTTGEQPQHFGDGTRLSIL.

In this sample, this clonotype turned up a few times. The chain joins TRBV15 to TRBJ2-3; 9 positions match TRBD2. Germline V lookup: CDR1 LNHNV, CDR2 YYDKDF (reference sequence). V was clipped by 1 base and J by 0 bases; unmatched bases: 8. The CDR3 is 18 amino acids. CDR3 coding DNA: TGTGCCACCAGCAGAGCTCTAGCGGGATTGTCTAGCACAGATACGCAGTATTTT. Protein sequence: CATSRALAGLSSTDTQYF.

This clonotype was detected many times. The chain employs TRBV3-1 and TRBJ2-7, with D possibly matching TRBD1 (6 bases). This CDR3 contains 14 residues. V was cut by 3 bases and J by 3 bases, with 12 bases left in between. CDR1 is LGHDT, CDR2 YNNKEL, per germline (reference sequence). As DNA, the CDR3 is TGTGCCAGCAGCCACGGACAGCTGTTCTACGAGCAGTACTTC. As protein: CASSHGQLFYEQYF.

The sample holds many counts of this clonotype. The CDR3 loop reads CASSFGDWTEAFF. CDR3 bases: TGTGCCAGCAGCTTTGGGGATTGGACTGAAGCTTTCTTT. The rearrangement uses TRBV14 and TRBJ1-1; D is undetermined. The CDR3 extends over 13 amino acids. Trimming took off 5 bases at V and 5 bases at J, with 12 bases between the two ends. Germline values: CDR1 SGHDN, CDR2 FVKESK.

V usage is TRBV20-1 and J usage is TRBJ1-4, with TRBD1 identical over 8 bases. This CDR3 is built from 13 residues. Looked up from germline, CDR1 is DFQATT and CDR2 is SNEGSKA (reference sequence). The ends lost 3 bases at V and 4 bases at J; junction bases unmatched: 1. This CDR3 is CSARGQVNEKLFF. DNA for the CDR3: TGCAGTGCTAGGGGACAGGTTAATGAAAAACTGTTTTTT.

This clonotype was observed many times. The rearrangement joins TRBV7-2 to TRBJ2-1; D remains unclear. CDR1 and CDR2 (germline): SGHTA, FQGNSA. The ends were cut back, 1 base at V and 9 bases at J, with 19 bases in the middle. The CDR3 length is 16 residues. In nucleotides, the CDR3 is TGTGCCAGCAGCTTAGGTGGCAGCTCCGGTATGAGTGAGCAGTTCTTC. Translation gives CASSLGGSSGMSEQFF.